This T cell receptor beta chain was captured in a study of cytomegalovirus exposure and HLA in healthy donors. Vbeta (60) and Jbeta (13) primers were used in the PCR. Method: immunoSEQ multiplex PCR; TCRdb's copy keeps in-frame clones and lacks some. The repertoire has under 200,000 clones, approximately 84% of them found once; the top ten carry around 4%. The source of this sequence is a man aged 45-65 years in good health and CMV-seronegative. Source material: PBMCs.

CDR3 loop: CASSSGTYSPLHF. CDR3 nucleotide sequence: TGTGCCAGCAGCTCAGGTACCTATTCACCCCTCCACTTT. This rearrangement joins TRBV5-4 to TRBJ1-6, with D hard to call. The CDR3 covers 13 residues. The V and J ends lost 3 bases and 8 bases respectively, with 9 bases between them. Germline V gene data show CDR1 as SGHNT and CDR2 as YYREEE (reference sequence).